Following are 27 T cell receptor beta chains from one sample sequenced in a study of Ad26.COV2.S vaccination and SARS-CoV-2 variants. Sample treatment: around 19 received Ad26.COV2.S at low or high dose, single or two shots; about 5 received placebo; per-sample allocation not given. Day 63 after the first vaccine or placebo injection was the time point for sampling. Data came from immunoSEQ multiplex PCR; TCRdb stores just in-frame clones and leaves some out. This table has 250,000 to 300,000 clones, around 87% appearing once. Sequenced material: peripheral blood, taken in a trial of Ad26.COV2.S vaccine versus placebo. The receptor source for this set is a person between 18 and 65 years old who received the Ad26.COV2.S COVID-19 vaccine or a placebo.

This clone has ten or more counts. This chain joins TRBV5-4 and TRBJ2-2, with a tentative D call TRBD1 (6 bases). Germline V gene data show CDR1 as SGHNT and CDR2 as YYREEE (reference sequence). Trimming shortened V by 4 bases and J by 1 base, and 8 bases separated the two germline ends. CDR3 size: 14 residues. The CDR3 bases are TGTGCCAGCAGCAGGGGACAGAACACCGGGGAGCTGTTTTTT. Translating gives CASSRGQNTGELFF.

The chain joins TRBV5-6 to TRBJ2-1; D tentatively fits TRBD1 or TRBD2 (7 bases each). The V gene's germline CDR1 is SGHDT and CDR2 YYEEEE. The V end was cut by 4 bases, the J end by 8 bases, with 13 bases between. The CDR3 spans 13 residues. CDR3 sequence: CASSLGGGDEQFF. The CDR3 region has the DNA TGTGCCAGCAGCCTGGGAGGGGGCGATGAGCAGTTCTTC.

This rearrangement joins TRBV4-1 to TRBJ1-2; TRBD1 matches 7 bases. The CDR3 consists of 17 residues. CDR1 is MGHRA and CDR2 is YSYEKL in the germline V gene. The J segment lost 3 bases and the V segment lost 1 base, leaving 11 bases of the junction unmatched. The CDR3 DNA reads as TGCGCCAGCAGCCAAGTAGGCAGGGGGGCGGTTCACTATGGCTACACCTTC. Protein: CASSQVGRGAVHYGYTF.

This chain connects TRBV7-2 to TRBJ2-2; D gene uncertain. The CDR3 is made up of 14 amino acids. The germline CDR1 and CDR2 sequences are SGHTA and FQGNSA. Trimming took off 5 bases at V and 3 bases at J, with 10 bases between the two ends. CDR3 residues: CASSILTDTGELFF. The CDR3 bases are TGTGCCAGCAGCATACTTACAGACACCGGGGAGCTGTTTTTT.

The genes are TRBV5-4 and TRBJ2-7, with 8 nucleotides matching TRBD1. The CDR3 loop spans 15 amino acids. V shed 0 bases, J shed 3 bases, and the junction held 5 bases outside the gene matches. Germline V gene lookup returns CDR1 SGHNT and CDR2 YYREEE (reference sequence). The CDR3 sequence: CASSLGQGNIYEQYF. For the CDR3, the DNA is TGTGCCAGCAGCTTGGGACAGGGGAATATCTACGAGCAGTACTTC.

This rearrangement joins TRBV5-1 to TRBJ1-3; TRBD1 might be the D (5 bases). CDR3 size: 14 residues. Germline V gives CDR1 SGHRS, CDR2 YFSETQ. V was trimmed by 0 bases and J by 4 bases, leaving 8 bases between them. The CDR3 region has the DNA TGCGCCAGCAGCTTGGCAGGGCCCGGAAACACCATATATTTT. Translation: CASSLAGPGNTIYF. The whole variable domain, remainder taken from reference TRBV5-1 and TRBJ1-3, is KAGVTQTPRYLIKTRGQQVTLSCSPISGHRSVSWYQQTPGQGLQFLFEYFSETQRNKGNFPGRFSGRQFSNSRSEMNVSTLELGDSALYLCASSLAGPGNTIYFGEGSWLTVV.

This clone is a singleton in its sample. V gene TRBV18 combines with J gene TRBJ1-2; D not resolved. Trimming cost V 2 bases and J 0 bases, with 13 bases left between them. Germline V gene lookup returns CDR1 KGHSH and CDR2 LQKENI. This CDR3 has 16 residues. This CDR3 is CASSPTVPVSNYGYTF. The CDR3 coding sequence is TGTGCCAGCTCACCAACAGTGCCTGTCTCTAACTATGGCTACACCTTC.

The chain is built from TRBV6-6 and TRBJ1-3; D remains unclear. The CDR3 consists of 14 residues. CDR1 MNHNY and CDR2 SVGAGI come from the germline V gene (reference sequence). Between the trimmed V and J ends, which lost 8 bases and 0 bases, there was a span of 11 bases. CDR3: CASRDPSSGNTIYF. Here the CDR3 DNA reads TGTGCCAGCCGTGACCCCAGCTCTGGAAACACCATATATTTT.

The DNA for the CDR3 is TGTGCCATCAGTGAAATTGGTTCCGGCTACACCTTC. Its translation is CAISEIGSGYTF. The chain combines TRBV10-3 with TRBJ1-2, with D uncertain. Trimming left V 3 bases short and J 8 bases short, with 10 bases between. The CDR3 spans 12 residues. CDR1 is ENHRY and CDR2 is SYGVKD in the germline V gene.

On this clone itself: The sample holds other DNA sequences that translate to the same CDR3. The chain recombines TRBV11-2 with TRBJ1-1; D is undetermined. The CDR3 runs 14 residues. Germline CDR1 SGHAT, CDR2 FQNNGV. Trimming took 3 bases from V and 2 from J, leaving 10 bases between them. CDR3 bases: TGTGCCAGCAGCTTGGGTCAGATTAACACTGAAGCTTTCTTT. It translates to CASSLGQINTEAFF.

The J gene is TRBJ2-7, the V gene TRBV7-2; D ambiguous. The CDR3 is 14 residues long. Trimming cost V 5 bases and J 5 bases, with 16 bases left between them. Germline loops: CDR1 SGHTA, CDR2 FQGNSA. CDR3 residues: CASSHVSRPHEQYF. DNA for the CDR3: TGTGCCAGCAGCCACGTCTCCCGTCCCCACGAGCAGTACTTC.

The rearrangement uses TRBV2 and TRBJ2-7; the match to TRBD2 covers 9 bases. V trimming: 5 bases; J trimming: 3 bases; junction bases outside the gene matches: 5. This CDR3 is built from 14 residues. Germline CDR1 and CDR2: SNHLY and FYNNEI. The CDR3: CASSTTSGRYEQYF. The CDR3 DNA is TGTGCCAGCAGTACCACTAGCGGGCGCTACGAGCAGTACTTC.

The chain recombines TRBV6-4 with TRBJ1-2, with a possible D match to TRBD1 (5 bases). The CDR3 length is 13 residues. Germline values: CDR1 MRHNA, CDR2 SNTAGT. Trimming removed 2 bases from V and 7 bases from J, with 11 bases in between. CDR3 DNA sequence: TGTGCCAGCAGTGACGCCGGGACCGGTGGCTACACCTTC. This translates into CASSDAGTGGYTF.

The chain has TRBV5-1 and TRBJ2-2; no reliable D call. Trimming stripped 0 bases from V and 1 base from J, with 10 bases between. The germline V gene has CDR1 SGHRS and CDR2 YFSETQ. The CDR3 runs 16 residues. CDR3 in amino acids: CASSLGVDLNTGELFF. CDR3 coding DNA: TGCGCCAGCAGCTTGGGAGTGGATCTGAACACCGGGGAGCTGTTTTTT.

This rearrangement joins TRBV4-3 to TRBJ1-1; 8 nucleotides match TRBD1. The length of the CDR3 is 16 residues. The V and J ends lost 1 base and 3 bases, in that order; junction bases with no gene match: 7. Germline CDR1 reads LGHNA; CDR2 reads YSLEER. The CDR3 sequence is CASSQGPGQGDTEAFF. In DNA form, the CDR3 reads TGCGCCAGCAGCCAAGGACCCGGACAGGGCGACACTGAAGCTTTCTTT.

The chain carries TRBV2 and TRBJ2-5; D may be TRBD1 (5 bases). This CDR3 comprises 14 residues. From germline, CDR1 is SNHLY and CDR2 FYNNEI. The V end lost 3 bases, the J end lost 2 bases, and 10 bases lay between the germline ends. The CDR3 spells CASSDGRAQETQYF. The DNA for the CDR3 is TGTGCCAGCAGTGATGGCAGGGCGCAAGAGACCCAGTACTTC.

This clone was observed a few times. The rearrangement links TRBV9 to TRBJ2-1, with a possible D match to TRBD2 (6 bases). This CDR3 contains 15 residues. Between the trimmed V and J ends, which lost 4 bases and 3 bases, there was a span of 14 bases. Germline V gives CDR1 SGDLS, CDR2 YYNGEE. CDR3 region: CASSTRDWVYNEQFF. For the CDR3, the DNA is TGTGCCAGCAGCACCCGGGACTGGGTCTACAATGAGCAGTTCTTC.

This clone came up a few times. Written as DNA, the CDR3 is TGTGCCAGCAGCTTGGGTCTGCCGAACACTGAAGCTTTCTTT. This sequence encodes CASSLGLPNTEAFF. This chain uses TRBV5-6 with TRBJ1-1; unclear D gene. The CDR3 spans 14 residues. Trimming stripped 0 bases from V and 1 base from J, with 7 bases between. Germline V gene sequence: CDR1 SGHDT, CDR2 YYEEEE.

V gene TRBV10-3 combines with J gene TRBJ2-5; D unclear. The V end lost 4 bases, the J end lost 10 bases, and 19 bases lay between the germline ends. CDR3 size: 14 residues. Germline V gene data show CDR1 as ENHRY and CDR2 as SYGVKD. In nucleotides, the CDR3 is TGTGCCATCAGTGTACTCAACAAGGCTACAGACCAGTACTTC. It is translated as CAISVLNKATDQYF.

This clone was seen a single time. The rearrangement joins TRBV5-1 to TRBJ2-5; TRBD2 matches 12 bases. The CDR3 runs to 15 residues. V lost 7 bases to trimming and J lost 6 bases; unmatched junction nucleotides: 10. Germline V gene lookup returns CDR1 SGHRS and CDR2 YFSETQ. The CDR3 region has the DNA TGCGCCAGCGGACCTAGCGGGGGGGCCGGAAAGACCCAGTACTTC. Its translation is CASGPSGGAGKTQYF.

The CDR3 DNA sequence: TGCGCCAGCAGCCCCGTGGGTCAACTAGGGGAGGCCCAGTACTTC. Its translation: CASSPVGQLGEAQYF. The chain is built from TRBV5-1 and TRBJ2-5, with D possibly TRBD2 on 6 matching bases. From germline, CDR1 is SGHRS and CDR2 YFSETQ. V lost 4 bases, J lost 9 bases, and 22 bases lay in between. CDR3 size: 15 residues.

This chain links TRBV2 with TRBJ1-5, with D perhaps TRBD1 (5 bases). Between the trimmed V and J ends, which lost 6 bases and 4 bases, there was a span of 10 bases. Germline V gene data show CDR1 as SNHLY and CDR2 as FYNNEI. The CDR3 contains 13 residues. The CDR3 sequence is CASRGDGNQPQHF. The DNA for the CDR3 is TGTGCCAGCAGAGGGGACGGGAATCAGCCCCAGCATTTT.

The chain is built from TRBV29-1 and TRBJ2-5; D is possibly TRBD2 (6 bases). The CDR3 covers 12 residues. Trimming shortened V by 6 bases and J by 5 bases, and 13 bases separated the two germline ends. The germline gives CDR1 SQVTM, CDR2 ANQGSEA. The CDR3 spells CSVPGGLETQYF. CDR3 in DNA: TGCAGCGTGCCCGGGGGACTGGAGACCCAGTACTTC.

CDR3 sequence reads: CASSSGLAEHTDTQYF. The CDR3 DNA reads as TGCGCCAGCAGCTCCGGACTAGCGGAACACACAGATACGCAGTATTTT. The chain links TRBV5-1 to TRBJ2-3; 10 bases are shared with TRBD2. Looked up from germline, CDR1 is SGHRS and CDR2 is YFSETQ. V lost 3 bases and J lost 2; bases outside the gene matches: 6. This CDR3 region has 16 residues. The variable domain in full, with the rest retrieved from reference TRBV5-1 and TRBJ2-3, is KAGVTQTPRYLIKTRGQQVTLSCSPISGHRSVSWYQQTPGQGLQFLFEYFSETQRNKGNFPGRFSGRQFSNSRSEMNVSTLELGDSALYLCASSSGLAEHTDTQYFGPGTRLTVL.

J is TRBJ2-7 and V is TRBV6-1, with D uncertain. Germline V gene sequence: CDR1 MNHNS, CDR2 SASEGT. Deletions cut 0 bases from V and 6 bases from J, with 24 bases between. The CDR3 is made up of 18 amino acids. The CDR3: CASSEAPLARRRVTEQYF. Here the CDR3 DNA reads TGTGCCAGCAGTGAAGCCCCGCTGGCCAGACGAAGGGTGACCGAGCAGTACTTC.

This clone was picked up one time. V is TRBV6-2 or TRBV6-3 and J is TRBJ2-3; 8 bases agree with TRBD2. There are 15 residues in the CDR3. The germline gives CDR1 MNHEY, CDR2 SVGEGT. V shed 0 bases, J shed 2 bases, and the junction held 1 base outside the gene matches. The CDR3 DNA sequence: TGTGCCAGCAGTTACTCAGCGGGAGACACAGATACGCAGTATTTT. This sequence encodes CASSYSAGDTDTQYF.

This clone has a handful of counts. The DNA for the CDR3 is TGCGCCAGCAGCCAAGCCGGGACAAACACCGGGGAGCTGTTTTTT. It translates to CASSQAGTNTGELFF. The chain couples TRBV4-1 to TRBJ2-2; maybe TRBD1 (6 bases). CDR3 length: 15 residues. Trimming stripped 1 base from V and 2 bases from J, with 8 bases between. Germline lookup yields CDR1 MGHRA and CDR2 YSYEKL.